This T cell receptor (beta chain) comes out of a study of T cell changes during pregnancy in multiple sclerosis. Clones were read by immunoSEQ multiplex PCR, and TCRdb kept only the in-frame ones, dropping some. The sample carries tens of thousands of clones, roughly 91% recorded once. CDR3 length equals 13 residues. Germline V gene data show CDR1 as SNHLY and CDR2 as FYNNEI. Trimming removed 8 bases at V and 2 bases at J, with 10 bases between. The sample consisted of CD4+ T cells from peripheral blood mononuclear cells, taken after pregnancy. The sequence came from a female donor in good health, enrolled as a control in a pregnancy study. The rearrangement uses TRBV2 and TRBJ1-5; D remains ambiguous. CDR3 DNA sequence: TGTGCCAGCGAATTCGGTGGCAATCAGCCCCAGCATTTT. This gives the protein CASEFGGNQPQHF.